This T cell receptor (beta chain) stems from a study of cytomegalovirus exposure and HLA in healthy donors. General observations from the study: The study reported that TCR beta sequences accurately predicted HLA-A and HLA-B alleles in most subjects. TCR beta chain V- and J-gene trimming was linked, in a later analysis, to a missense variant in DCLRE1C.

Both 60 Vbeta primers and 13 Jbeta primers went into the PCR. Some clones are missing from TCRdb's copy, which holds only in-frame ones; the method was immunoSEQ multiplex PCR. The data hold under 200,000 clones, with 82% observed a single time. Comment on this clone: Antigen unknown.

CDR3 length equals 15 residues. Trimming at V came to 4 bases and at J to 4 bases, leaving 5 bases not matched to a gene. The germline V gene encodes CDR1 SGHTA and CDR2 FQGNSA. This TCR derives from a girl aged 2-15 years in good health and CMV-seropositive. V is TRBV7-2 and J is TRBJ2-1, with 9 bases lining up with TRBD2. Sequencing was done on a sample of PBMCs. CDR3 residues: CASSSIAGVYNEQFF. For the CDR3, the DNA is TGTGCCAGCAGCTCGATAGCGGGAGTATACAATGAGCAGTTCTTC.